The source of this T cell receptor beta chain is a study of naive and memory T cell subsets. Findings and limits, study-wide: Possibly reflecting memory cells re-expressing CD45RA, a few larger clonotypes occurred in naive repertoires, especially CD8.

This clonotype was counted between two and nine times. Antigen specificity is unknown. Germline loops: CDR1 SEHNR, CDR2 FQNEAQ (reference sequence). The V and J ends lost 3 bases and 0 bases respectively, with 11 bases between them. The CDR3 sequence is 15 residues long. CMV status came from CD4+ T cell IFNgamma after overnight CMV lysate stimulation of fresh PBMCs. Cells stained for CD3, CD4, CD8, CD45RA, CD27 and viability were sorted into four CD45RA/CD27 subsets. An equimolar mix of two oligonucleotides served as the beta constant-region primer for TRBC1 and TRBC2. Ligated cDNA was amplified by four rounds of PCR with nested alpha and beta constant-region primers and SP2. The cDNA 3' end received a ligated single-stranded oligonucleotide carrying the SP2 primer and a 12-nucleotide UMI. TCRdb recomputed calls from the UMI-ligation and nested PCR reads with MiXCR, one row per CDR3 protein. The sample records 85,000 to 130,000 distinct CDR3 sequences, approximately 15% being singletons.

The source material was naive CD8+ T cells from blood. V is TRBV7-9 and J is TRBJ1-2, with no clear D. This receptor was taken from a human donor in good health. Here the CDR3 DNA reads TGTGCCAGCAGCTTTATAGACCGAGCTAACTATGGCTACACCTTC. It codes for CASSFIDRANYGYTF.